Detailed here is one T cell receptor (beta chain). No antigen is known for it. Per-base quality was not reported, and no clone a single base away is much larger than it. Full-length TCR variable regions were amplified by 5' RACE PCR using constant-region reverse primers, and then by semi-nested PCR using Nested Universal Primer A. Using the ReliaPrep RNA Cell Miniprep System, total RNA was extracted, and the SMARTer RACE 5'/3' Kit was then used to reverse transcribe the RNA into 5'RACE-ready cDNA. Multiplex adaptors were used to barcode the full-length TCR alpha and beta libraries, which were then sequenced on an Illumina MiSeq. Regarding the original processing steps: Sequencing data were pooled across the five patients for each of nine subset-tissue groups and compared by unsupervised clustering of TCR gene usage. The Morisita-Horn index, with shared sequences weighted by their contribution to each repertoire, was used to calculate repertoire similarity. TCRdb cleaned the public reads at Q25 with fastp, built clones with MiXCR and kept in-frame beta chains. Rows with one shared CDR3 protein collapse into an entry with the most common genes and DNA. TCRdb's processing, not the study's, gives the V and J calls here. Recorded for this sample are around 55,000 distinct CDR3 sequences; 20% of them occurred a single time. Of the sample, 3.2% is held by the ten largest clones.

The source of the sample is a study (dated by TCRdb to the mid-2010s). The study in broad terms: The study examined whether tumor-infiltrating Tregs in breast cancer are drawn from blood Tregs or arise in situ by conversion from other CD4+ T cell subsets.

Study-wide conclusions, independent of this receptor: Tumor memory CD4+ T cell TCR gene usage was found to cluster with blood and lymph node memory CD4+ cells and with lymph node naive CD4+ cells. Validation in the larger cohort was restricted to a single TCR beta V-J rearrangement rather than whole repertoires. The TCR alpha and beta sequences of tumor-infiltrating Tregs showed the greatest overlap with tumor naive CD4+ T cells, followed by blood naive CD4+ T cells.

CD4+CD25+CD127-/low cells were isolated as Tregs. Tregs, naive and memory CD4+ T cells from tumor, blood and ipsilateral draining lymph nodes of about five breast cancer patients underwent full-length TCR alpha and beta sequencing. Tumor tissue and lymph nodes from ipsilateral axillary dissection were perfused with PBS, minced and digested with collagenase I and hyaluronidase. Sorted cell populations were confirmed by FACS to exceed 90% purity. The specimen sequenced was tumor-infiltrating Tregs sorted from the breast tumor. The receptor's source is a female donor with breast cancer.

The sequence in DNA is TGTGCCAGCAGCCCTTCGGACTACACAGATACGCAGTATTTT. This is translated as CASSPSDYTDTQYF. The sequence joins TRBV7-3 to TRBJ2-3; the D segment could be TRBD2, given 6 matching bases. There are 14 amino acids in the CDR3, from cysteine to phenylalanine inclusive. The only DNA kept is the CDR3, 42 bases in frame from the first base. CDR1 and CDR2, looked up from the germline V gene, are SGHTA and FQGTGA. Deletion took 5 bases off V and 2 bases off J, with a span of 11 bases between the germline ends.